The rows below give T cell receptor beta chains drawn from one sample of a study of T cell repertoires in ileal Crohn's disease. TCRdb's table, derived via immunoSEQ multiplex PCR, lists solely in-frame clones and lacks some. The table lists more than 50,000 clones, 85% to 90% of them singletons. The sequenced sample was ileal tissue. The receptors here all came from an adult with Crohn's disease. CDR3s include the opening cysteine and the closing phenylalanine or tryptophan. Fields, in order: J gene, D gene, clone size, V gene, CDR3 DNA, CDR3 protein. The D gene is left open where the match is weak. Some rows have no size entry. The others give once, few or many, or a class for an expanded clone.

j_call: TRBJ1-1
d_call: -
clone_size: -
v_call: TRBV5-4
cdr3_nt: TGTGCCAGCAGCTTGGACAGGGTCACTCGTGAAGCTTTCTTT
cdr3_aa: CASSLDRVTREAFF

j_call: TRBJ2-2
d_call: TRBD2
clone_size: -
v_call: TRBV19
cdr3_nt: TGTGCCAGTAGTATTATAGGGACTACCGACGGGGAGCTGTTTTTT
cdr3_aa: CASSIIGTTDGELFF

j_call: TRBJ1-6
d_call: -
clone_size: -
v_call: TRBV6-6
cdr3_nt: TGTGCTAGCAGTTACGGGGGGGGTTCACCCCTCCACTTT
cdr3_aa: CASSYGGGSPLHF

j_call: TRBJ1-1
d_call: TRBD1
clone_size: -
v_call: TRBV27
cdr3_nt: TGTGCCAGCAGTGGGGACAGCCTTGAAGCTTTCTTT
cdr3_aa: CASSGDSLEAFF

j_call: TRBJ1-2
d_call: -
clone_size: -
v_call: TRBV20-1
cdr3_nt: TGCAGTGCCCCCACGCAGGGCTACACCTTC
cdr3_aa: CSAPTQGYTF

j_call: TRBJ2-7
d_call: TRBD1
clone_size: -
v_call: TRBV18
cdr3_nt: TGTGCCAGCTCACCCGCTCGGACAGGCTCCTACGAGCAGTACTTC
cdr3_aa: CASSPARTGSYEQYF

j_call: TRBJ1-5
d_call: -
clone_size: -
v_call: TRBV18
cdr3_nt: TGTGCCAGCTCACCAGATTTTTCCGGGCAGCCCCAGCATTTT
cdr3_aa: CASSPDFSGQPQHF

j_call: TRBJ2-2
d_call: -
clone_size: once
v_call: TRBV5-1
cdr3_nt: TGCGCCAGCAGCTTGGCTATCCCAAGGGGCGGGGAGCTGTTTTTT
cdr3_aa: CASSLAIPRGGELFF

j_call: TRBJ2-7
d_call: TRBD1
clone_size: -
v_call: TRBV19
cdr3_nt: TGTGCCAGTAGAAAGGAGGACAGGGCGAACTACGAGCAGTACTTC
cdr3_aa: CASRKEDRANYEQYF

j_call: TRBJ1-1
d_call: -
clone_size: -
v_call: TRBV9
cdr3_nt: TGTGCCAGCAGCGTACAACAGAGCACTGAAGCTTTCTTT
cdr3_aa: CASSVQQSTEAFF

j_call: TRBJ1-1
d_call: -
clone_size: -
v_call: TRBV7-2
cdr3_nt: TGTGCCAGCAGTCAACTCGGACTCACTGAAGCTTTCTTT
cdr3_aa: CASSQLGLTEAFF

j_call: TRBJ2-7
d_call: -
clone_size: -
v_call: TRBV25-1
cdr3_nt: TGTGCCAGCAGGACAGGCCTCGAGCAGTACTTC
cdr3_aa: CASRTGLEQYF

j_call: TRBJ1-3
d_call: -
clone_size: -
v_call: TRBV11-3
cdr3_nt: TGTGCCAGCGGCGCGGCCTCTGGAAACACCATATATTTT
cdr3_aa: CASGAASGNTIYF

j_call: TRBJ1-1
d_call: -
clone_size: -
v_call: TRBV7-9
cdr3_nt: TGTGCCAGCAGCTTATTGGGGCACGACACTGAAGCTTTCTTT
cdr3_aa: CASSLLGHDTEAFF

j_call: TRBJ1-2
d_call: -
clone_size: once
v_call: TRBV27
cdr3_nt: TGTGCCAGCAGTTTAGGGTACGGGTTCGGCTACACCTTC
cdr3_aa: CASSLGYGFGYTF

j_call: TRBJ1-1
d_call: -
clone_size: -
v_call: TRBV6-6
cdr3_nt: TGTGCCAGCACCGCGCGGGTGGGGACTGAAGCTTTCTTT
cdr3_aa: CASTARVGTEAFF

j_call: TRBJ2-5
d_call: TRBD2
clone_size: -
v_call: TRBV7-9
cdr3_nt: TGTGCCAGCTTAGCGGGGGCACAACAAGAGACCCAGTACTTC
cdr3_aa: CASLAGAQQETQYF

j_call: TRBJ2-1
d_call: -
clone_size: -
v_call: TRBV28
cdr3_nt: TGTGCCAGCAGTGAGATCGGTGAGCAGTTCTTC
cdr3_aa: CASSEIGEQFF

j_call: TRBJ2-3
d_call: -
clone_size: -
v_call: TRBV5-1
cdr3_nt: TGCGCCAGCAGCTTGGTTGACGGACTCCGCACAGATACGCAGTATTTT
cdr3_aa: CASSLVDGLRTDTQYF

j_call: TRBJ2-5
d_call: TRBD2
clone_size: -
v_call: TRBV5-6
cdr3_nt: TGTGCCAGCAGCCCCGGAGTTGGTAGCGGGGGGGCTCTCAGGGAGACCCAGTACTTC
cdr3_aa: CASSPGVGSGGALRETQYF

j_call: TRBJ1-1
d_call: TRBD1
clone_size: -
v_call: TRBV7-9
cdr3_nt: TGTGCCAGCAGCCCCAAGACAGGGAAAGACACTGAAGCTTTCTTT
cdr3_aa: CASSPKTGKDTEAFF

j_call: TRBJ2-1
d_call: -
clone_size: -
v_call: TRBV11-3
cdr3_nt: TGTGCCAGCGGGGCAGGGTTCGCCAATGAGCAGTTCTTC
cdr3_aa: CASGAGFANEQFF

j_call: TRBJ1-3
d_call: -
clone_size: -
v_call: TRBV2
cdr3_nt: TGTGCCAGCACGCCGGGACTCCGTGGAAACACCATATATTTT
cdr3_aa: CASTPGLRGNTIYF

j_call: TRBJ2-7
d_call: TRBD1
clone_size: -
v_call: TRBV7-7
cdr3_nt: TGTGCTAGCAGTTTTGGACAGGGGGGCGAGCAGTACTTC
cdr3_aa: CASSFGQGGEQYF

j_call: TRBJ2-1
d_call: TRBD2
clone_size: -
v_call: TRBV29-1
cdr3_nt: TGCAGCGTTGGGATGACTAGCGGGGGTGTGAATGAGCAGTTCTTC
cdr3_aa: CSVGMTSGGVNEQFF

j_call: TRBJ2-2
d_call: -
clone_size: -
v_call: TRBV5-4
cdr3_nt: TGTGCCAGCAGCTTGGGTGGTGGCTACACCGGGGAGCTGTTTTTT
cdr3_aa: CASSLGGGYTGELFF

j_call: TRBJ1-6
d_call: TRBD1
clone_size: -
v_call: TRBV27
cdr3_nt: TGTGCCAGCAGTTTTTTCGGACAGGGAAGATCACCCCTCCACTTT
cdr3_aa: CASSFFGQGRSPLHF

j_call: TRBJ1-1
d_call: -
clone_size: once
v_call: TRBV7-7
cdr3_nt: TGTGCCAGCAGCTTACTAGTCCTAAGCGCGGTCTGGAACACTGAAGCTTTCTTT
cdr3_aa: CASSLLVLSAVWNTEAFF

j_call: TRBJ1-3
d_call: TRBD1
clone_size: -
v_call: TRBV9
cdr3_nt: TGTGCCAGCAGCCCTACCGGGACAGACTCTGGAAACACCATATATTTT
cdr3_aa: CASSPTGTDSGNTIYF

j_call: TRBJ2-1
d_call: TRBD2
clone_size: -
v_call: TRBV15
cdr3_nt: TGTGCCACCGACGAGCGGGAGACAAGCAGCTCCTACAATGAGCAGTTCTTC
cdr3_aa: CATDERETSSSYNEQFF

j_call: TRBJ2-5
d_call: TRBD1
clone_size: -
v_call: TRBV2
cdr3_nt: TGTGCCAGCAGCGAACGGGACAGTGAAGAGACCCAGTACTTC
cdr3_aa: CASSERDSEETQYF

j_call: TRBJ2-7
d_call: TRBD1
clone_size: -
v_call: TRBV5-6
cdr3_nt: TGTGCCAGCAGCTCCCTAGGGACAGGGCACTACGAGCAGTACTTC
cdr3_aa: CASSSLGTGHYEQYF

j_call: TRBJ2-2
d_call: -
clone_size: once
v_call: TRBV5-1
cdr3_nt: TGCGCCAGCAGCTTGGAGGGGTCACCCGGGGAGCTGTTTTTT
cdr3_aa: CASSLEGSPGELFF

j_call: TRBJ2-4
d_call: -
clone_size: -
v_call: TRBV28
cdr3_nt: TGTGCCAGCAGTTTAGGCTCGACAAGCTACATTCAGTACTTC
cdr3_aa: CASSLGSTSYIQYF

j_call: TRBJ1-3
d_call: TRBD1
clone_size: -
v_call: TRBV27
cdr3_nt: TGTGCCAGCAGTTTAAAGGGGGCAGGAAACACCATATATTTT
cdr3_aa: CASSLKGAGNTIYF

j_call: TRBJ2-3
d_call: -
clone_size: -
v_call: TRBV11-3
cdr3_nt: TGTGCCAGCAGCTTAGGAGGTGGGACTACAGATACGCAGTATTTT
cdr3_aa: CASSLGGGTTDTQYF

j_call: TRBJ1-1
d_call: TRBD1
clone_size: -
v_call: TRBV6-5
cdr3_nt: TGTGCCAGCAGTCCCCCAGGGGGCTCTGAAGCTTTCTTT
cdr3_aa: CASSPPGGSEAFF

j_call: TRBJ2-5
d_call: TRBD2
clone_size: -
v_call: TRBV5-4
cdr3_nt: TGTGCCAGCAGCCTCTTGGGCGGGGGGGCGGACCAAGAGACCCAGTACTTC
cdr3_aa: CASSLLGGGADQETQYF

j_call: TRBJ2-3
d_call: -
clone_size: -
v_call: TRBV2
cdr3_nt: TGTGCCAGCATGCTAGTAACAGATACGCAGTATTTT
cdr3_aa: CASMLVTDTQYF

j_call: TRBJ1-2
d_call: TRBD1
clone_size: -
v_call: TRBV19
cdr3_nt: TGTGCCAGTTACAGGGGAGCGGCTGGCTACACCTTC
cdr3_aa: CASYRGAAGYTF

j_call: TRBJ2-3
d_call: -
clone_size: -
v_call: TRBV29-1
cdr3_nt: TGCAGCGCCGGTTCAGATACGCAGTATTTT
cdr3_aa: CSAGSDTQYF

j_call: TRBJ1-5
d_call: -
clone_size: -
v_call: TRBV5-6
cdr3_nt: TGTGCCAGCAGCTTCCGAGCGGGCCGTAATCAGCCCCAGCATTTT
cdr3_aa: CASSFRAGRNQPQHF

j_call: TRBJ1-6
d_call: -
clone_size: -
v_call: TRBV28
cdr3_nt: TGTGCCAGCAGACCCTCGGGGGGTTCACCCCTCCACTTT
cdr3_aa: CASRPSGGSPLHF

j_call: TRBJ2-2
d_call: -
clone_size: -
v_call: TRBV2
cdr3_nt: TGTGCCAGCATTAACACGAACACCGGGGAGCTGTTTTTT
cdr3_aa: CASINTNTGELFF

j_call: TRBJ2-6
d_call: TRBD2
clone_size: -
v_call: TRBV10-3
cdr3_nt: TGTGCCATCAGTGGATTGGGGGGGGTACTTTTGGCCAACGTCCTGACTTTC
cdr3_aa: CAISGLGGVLLANVLTF

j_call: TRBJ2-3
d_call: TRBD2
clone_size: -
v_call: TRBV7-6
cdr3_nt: TGTGCCAGCAGCTTAGTGACGGGAGGAACACACTCGAATACGCAGTATTTT
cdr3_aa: CASSLVTGGTHSNTQYF

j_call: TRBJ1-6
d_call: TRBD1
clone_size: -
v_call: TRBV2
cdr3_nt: TGTGCCAGCATTAAGGGGGCGCGGTCACCCCTCCACTTT
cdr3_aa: CASIKGARSPLHF

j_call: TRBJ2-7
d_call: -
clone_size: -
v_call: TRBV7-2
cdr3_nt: TGTGCCAGCAGCCTGCCTACAGGACAGCATTACGAGCAGTACTTC
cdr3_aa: CASSLPTGQHYEQYF

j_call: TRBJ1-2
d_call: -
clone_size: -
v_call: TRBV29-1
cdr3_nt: TGCAGCGTTGAGCTGACAGCACCATATGGCTACACCTTC
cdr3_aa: CSVELTAPYGYTF

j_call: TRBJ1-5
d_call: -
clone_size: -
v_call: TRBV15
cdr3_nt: TGTGCCACCAGCAGAGTTGCGGGGGTCAATCAGCCCCAGCATTTT
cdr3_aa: CATSRVAGVNQPQHF

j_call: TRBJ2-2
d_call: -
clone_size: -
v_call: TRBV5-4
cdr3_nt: TGTGCCAGCAGTTCCGGGACTTACACCGGGGAGCTGTTTTTT
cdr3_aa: CASSSGTYTGELFF

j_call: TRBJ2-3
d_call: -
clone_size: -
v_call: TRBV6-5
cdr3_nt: TGTGCCAGCAGCCCCACGCTAGTAGATACGCAGTATTTT
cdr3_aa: CASSPTLVDTQYF

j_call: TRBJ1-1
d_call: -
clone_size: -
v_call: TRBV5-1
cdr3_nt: TGCGCCAGCAGCTTGGGGGCAGGGGTTAAGAACACTGAAGCTTTCTTT
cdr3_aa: CASSLGAGVKNTEAFF

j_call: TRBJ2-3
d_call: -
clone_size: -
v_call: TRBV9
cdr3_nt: TGTGCCAGCAGCTTATACGGGACTCCAGCACGAGATACGCAGTATTTT
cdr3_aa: CASSLYGTPARDTQYF

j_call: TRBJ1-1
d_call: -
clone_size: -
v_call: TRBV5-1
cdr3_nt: TGCGCCAGCAGCTTACCCACTAACACTGAAGCTTTCTTT
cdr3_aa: CASSLPTNTEAFF

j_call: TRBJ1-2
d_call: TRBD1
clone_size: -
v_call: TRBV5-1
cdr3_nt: TGCGCCAGCAGCTCGGACAGGGTCGATGGCTACACCTTC
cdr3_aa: CASSSDRVDGYTF

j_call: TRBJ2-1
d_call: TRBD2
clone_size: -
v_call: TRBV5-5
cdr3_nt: TGTGCCAGCAGCTTGACTAGCGGGGTGGGTGAGCAGTTCTTC
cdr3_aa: CASSLTSGVGEQFF

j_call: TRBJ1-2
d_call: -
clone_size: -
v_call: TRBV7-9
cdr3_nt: TGTGCCAGCAGCCGACGGGAGATACTCTATGGCTACACCTTC
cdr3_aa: CASSRREILYGYTF

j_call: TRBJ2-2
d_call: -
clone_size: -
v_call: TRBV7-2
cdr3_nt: TGTGCCAGCAGCTTAAATAACTTCAACACCGGGGAGCTGTTTTTT
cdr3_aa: CASSLNNFNTGELFF